The clone carrying this T cell receptor beta chain came up many times. Its target is unknown. This sample is part of a study of CD8 T cells in ankylosing spondylitis. Generation of TCR beta libraries employed quantitative 5'-RACE incorporating molecular barcodes. TCRdb itself ran the 5' RACE reads through MiXCR, one entry per CDR3 protein. This table has 250,000 to 400,000 distinct CDR3 sequences, 11% appearing once. Study-level results: Apparently characteristic of ankylosing spondylitis blood was a TCR beta motif (roughly eight highly homologous variants). Some of the motif variants had earlier been found in reactive arthritis patients' fluid and blood. Disease-linked clones reportedly showed significant enrichment in matched ankylosing spondylitis synovial fluid.

The clonotype was recovered from a female donor with ankylosing spondylitis or in good health (not recorded which). Sequences were obtained from blood, either unsorted or a sorted T cell fraction (not recorded which).

The CDR3 is CSAGIGEQYF. Written as DNA, the CDR3 is TGCAGTGCTGGAATAGGCGAGCAGTACTTC. The gene calls are TRBV20-1 and TRBJ2-7; the D is unclear. The CDR3 totals 10 residues. CDR1 is DFQATT and CDR2 is SNEGSKA in the germline V gene (reference sequence). V lost 5 bases and J lost 6, with 8 bases in between.